This T cell receptor (beta chain) comes out of a study of cytomegalovirus exposure and HLA in healthy donors. The CDR3 is 13 residues long. V lost 2 bases, J lost 0 bases, and 4 bases lay in between. Germline CDR1 is SGHVS and CDR2 is FQNEAQ. Sequenced by immunoSEQ multiplex PCR; TCRdb stores in-frame clones only, minus some. The table includes 130,000 to 150,000 clones, about 91% detected once. This chain links TRBV7-8 with TRBJ1-1; D unclear. The sample comprised PBMCs. This clonotype was sampled from a man younger than 35 in good health and CMV-seropositive. The CDR3 loop reads CASSLILNTEAFF. CDR3 DNA: TGTGCCAGCAGCTTAATATTGAACACTGAAGCTTTCTTT.